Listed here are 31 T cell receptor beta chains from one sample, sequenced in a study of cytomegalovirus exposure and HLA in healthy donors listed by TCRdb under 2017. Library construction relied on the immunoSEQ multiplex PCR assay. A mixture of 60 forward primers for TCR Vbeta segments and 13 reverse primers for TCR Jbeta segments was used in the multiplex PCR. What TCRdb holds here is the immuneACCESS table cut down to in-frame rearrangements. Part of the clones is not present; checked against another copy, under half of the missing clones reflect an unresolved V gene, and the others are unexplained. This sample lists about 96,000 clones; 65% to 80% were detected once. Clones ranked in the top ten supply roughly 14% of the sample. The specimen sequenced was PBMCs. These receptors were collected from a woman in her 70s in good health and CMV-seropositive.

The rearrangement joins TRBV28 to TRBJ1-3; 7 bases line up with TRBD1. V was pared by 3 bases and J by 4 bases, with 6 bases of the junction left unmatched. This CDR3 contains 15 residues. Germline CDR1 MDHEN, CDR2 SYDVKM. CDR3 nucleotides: TGTGCCAGCAGTTTTGAGGGGGCCCGAGGAAACACCATATATTTT. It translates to CASSFEGARGNTIYF.

The CDR3 here is CAIKETGGYEQYF. CDR3 nucleotides: TGTGCCATCAAGGAGACAGGGGGCTACGAGCAGTACTTC. V usage is TRBV10-3 and J usage is TRBJ2-7, with TRBD1 identical over 9 bases. J lost 3 bases, V lost 7 bases, and 4 bases had no gene match. In germline, CDR1 is ENHRY, CDR2 SYGVKD. The CDR3 loop spans 13 amino acids.

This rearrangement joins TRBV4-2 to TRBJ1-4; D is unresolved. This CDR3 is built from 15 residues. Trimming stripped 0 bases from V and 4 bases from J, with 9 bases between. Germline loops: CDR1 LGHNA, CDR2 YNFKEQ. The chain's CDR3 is CASSQESLLNEKLFF. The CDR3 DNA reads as TGTGCCAGCAGCCAAGAAAGCCTGCTTAATGAAAAACTGTTTTTT.

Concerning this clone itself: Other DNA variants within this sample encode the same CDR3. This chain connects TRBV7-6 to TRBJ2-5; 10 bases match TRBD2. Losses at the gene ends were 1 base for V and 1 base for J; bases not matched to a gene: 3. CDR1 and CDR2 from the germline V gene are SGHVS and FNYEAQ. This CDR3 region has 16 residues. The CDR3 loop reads CASSLGTSGPQETQYF. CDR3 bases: TGTGCCAGCAGCTTAGGGACTAGCGGACCCCAAGAGACCCAGTACTTC.

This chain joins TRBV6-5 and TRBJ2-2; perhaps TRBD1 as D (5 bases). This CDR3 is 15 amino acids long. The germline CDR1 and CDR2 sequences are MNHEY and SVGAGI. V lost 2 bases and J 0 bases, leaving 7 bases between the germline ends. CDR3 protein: CASSYRRANTGELFF. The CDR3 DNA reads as TGTGCCAGCAGTTACCGCAGGGCGAACACCGGGGAGCTGTTTTTT.

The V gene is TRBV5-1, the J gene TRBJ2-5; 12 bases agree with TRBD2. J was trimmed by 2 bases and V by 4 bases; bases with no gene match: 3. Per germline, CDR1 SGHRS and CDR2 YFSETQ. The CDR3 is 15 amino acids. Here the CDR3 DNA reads TGCGCCAGCAGCCTCGGACTAGCGGGGCAAGAGACCCAGTACTTC. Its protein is CASSLGLAGQETQYF.

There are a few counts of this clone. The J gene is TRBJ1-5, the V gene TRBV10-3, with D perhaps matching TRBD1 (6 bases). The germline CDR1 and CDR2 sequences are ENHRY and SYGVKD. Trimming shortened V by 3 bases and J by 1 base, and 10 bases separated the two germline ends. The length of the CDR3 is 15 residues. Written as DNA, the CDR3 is TGTGCCATCAGTGAAGGGGGGGCGAGCAATCAGCCCCAGCATTTT. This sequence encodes CAISEGGASNQPQHF.

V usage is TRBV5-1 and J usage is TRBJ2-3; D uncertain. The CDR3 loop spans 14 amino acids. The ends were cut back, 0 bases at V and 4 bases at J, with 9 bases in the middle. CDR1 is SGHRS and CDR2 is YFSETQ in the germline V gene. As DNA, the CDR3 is TGCGCCAGCAGCTTGGCTAGAAGCCCAGATACGCAGTATTTT. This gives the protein CASSLARSPDTQYF.

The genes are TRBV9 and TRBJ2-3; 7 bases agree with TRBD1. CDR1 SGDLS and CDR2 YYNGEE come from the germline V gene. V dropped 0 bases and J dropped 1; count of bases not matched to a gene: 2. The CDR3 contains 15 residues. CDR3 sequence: CASSVDDRGTDTQYF. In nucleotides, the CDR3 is TGTGCCAGCAGCGTAGATGACAGGGGCACAGATACGCAGTATTTT.

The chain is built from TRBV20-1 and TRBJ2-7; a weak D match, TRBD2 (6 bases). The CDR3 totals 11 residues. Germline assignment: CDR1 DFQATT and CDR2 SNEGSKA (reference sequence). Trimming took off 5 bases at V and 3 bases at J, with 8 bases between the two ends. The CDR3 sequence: CSAGTFYEQYF. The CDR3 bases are TGCAGTGCTGGGACTTTCTACGAGCAGTACTTC.

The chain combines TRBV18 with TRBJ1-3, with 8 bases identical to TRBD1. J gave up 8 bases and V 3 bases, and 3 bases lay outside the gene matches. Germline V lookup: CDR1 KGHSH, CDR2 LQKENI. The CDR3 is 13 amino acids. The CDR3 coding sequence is TGTGCCAGCTCACCGGGACAGGTATACACCATATATTTT. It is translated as CASSPGQVYTIYF.

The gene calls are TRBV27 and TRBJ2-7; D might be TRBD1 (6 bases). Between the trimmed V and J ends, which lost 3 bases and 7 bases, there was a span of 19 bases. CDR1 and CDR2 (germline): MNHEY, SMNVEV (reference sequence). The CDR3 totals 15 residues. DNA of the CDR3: TGTGCCAGCAGTTTCCTCAGGGGCAGGCCTGGGGAGCAGTACTTC. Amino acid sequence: CASSFLRGRPGEQYF.

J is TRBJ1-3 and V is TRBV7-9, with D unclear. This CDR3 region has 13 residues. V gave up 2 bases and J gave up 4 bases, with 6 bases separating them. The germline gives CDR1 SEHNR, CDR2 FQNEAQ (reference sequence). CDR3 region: CASSLIQGNTIYF. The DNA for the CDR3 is TGTGCCAGCAGCTTAATACAGGGAAACACCATATATTTT.

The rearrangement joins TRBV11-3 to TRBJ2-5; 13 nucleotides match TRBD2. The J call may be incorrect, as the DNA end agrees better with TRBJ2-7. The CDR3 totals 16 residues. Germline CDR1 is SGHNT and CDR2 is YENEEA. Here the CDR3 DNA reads TGTGCCAGCAGCTCTCGACTAGCGGGGGGTACCTACGAGCAGTACTTC. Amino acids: CASSSRLAGGTYEQYF.

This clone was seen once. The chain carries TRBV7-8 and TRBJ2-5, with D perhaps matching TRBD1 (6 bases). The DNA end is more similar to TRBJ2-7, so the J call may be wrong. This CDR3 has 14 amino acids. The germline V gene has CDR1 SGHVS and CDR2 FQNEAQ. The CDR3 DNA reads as TGTGCCAGCAGGGAGGTTTGGGGGCGCGACGAGCAGTACTTC. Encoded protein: CASREVWGRDEQYF.

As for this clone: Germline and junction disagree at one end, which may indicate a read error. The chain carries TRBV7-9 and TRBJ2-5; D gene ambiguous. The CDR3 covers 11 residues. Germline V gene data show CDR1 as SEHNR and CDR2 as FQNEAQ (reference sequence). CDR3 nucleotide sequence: TGTTCCAGCAGCACAGTGGAGACCCAGTACTTC. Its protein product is CSSSTVETQYF.

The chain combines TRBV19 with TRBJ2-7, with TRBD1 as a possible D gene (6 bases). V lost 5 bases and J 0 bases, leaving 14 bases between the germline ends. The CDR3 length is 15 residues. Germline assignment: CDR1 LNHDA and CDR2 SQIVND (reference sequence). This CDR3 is CASSLDRSLSYEQYF. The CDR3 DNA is TGTGCCAGTAGTCTCGACAGGAGCCTCTCCTACGAGCAGTACTTC.

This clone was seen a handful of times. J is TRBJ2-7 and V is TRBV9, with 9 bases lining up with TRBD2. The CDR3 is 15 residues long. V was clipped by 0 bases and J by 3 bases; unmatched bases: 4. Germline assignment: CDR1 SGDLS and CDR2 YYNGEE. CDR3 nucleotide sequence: TGTGCCAGCAGCGTAGAATCTAGCGGGGTCTACGAGCAGTACTTC. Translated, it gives CASSVESSGVYEQYF.

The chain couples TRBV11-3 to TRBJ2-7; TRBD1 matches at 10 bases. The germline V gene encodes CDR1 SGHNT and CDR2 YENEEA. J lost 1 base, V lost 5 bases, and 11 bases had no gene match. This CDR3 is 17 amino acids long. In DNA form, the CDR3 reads TGTGCCAGCAGCCTGCTCCCCCGGGACAGGGGTTCCTACGAGCAGTACTTC. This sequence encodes CASSLLPRDRGSYEQYF.

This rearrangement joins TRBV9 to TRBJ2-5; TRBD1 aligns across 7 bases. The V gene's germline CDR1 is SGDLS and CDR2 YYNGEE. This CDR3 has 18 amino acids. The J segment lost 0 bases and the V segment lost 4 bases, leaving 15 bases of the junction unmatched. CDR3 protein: CASSPSAGGMGYQETQYF. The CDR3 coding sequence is TGTGCCAGCAGCCCCTCGGCAGGGGGAATGGGGTACCAAGAGACCCAGTACTTC. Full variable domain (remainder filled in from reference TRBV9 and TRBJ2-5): DSGVTQTPKHLITATGQRVTLRCSPRSGDLSVYWYQQSLDQGLQFLIQYYNGEERAKGNILERFSAQQFPDLHSELNLSSLELGDSALYFCASSPSAGGMGYQETQYFGPGTRLLVL.

CDR3 protein: CASNDRGALGANVLTF. In DNA form, the CDR3 reads TGTGCCAGCAATGACAGGGGGGCCTTGGGGGCCAACGTCCTGACTTTC. The V call is TRBV28, the J call TRBJ2-6; 9 bases align to TRBD1. CDR1 MDHEN and CDR2 SYDVKM come from the germline V gene. The CDR3 totals 16 residues. V shed 7 bases, J shed 4 bases, and the junction held 8 bases outside the gene matches. Together with reference TRBV28 and TRBJ2-6, the CDR3 gives the full variable domain: DVKVTQSSRYLVKRTGEKVFLECVQDMDHENMFWYRQDPGLGLRLIYFSYDVKMKEKGDIPEGYSVSREKKERFSLILESASTNQTSMYLCASNDRGALGANVLTFGAGSRLTVL.

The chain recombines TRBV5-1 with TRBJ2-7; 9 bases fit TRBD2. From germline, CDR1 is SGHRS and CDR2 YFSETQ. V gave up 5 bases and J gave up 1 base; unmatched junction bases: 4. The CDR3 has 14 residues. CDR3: CASRLAGTSYEQYF. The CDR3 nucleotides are TGCGCCAGCAGACTAGCGGGTACGTCCTACGAGCAGTACTTC. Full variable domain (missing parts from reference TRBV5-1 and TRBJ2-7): KAGVTQTPRYLIKTRGQQVTLSCSPISGHRSVSWYQQTPGQGLQFLFEYFSETQRNKGNFPGRFSGRQFSNSRSEMNVSTLELGDSALYLCASRLAGTSYEQYFGPGTRLTVT.

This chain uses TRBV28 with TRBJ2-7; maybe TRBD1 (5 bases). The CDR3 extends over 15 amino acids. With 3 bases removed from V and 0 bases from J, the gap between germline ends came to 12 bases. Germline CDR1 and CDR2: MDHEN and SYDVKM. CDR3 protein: CASSFVQGPSYEQYF. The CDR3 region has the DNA TGTGCCAGCAGTTTTGTCCAGGGCCCCTCCTACGAGCAGTACTTC.

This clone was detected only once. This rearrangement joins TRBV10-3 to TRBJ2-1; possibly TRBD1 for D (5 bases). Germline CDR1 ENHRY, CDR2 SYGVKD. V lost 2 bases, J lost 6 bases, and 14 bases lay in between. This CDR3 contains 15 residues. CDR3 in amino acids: CAISEPQGIINEQFF. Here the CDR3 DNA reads TGTGCCATCAGTGAGCCCCAGGGAATCATCAATGAGCAGTTCTTC.

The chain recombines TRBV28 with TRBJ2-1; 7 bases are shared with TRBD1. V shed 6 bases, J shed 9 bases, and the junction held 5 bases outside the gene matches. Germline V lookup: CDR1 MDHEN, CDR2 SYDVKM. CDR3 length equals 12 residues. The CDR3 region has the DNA TGTGCCAGCAGAGGGGGCCGGGGTGAGCAGTTCTTC. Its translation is CASRGGRGEQFF.

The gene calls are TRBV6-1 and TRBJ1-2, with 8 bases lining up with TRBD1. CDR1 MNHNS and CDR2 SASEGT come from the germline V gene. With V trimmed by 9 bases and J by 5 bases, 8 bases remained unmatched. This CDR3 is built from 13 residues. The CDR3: CARSTGEGYGYTF. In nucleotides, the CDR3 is TGTGCCAGATCGACAGGGGAAGGGTATGGCTACACCTTC.

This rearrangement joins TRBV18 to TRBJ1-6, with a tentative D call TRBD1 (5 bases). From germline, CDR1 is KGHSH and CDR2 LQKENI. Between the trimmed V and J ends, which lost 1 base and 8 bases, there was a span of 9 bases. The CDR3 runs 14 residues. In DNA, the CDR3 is TGTGCCAGCTCACCACAAGGGGCGGATTCACCCCTCCACTTT. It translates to CASSPQGADSPLHF.

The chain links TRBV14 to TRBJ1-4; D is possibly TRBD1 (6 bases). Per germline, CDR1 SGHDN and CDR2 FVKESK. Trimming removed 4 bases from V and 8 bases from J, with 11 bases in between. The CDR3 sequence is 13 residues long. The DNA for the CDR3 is TGTGCCAGCAGCCGACAGGCCGGGGAAAAACTGTTTTTT. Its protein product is CASSRQAGEKLFF.

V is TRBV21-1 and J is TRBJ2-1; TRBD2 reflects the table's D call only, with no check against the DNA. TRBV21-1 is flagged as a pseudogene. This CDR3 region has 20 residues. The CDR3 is CASSKERGLAGGPSVNEQFF. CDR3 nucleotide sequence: TGTGCCAGCAGCAAAGAACGGGGACTAGCGGGAGGGCCGTCGGTCAATGAGCAGTTCTTC.

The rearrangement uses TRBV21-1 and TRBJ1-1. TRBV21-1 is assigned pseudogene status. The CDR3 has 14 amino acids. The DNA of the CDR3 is TGTGCCAGCAGCAAACTTACGGGGAACACTGAAGCTTTCTTT. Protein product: CASSKLTGNTEAFF.

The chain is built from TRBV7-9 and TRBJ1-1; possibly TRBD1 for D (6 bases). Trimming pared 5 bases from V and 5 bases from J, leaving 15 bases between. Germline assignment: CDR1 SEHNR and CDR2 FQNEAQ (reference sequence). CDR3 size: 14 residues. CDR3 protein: CASSKTGPLTEAFF. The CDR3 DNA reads TGTGCCAGCAGCAAGACAGGTCCCTTGACTGAAGCTTTCTTT.